This entry features one T cell receptor (beta chain) sequence. No antigen is known for it. The sample belongs to a study of early T cells in non-severe SARS-CoV-2 infection. Study-level findings and limits: Sequences matched to VDJdb favored anti-spike CD8 responses, while private and CD4 specificities were missed.

CDR3 length: 13 residues. Germline V gene sequence: CDR1 SEHNR, CDR2 FQNEAQ (reference sequence). The V end was cut by 5 bases, the J end by 4 bases, with 9 bases between. TCRdb reprocessed the 5' RACE reads via MiXCR and lists one record per CDR3 protein. The table includes over 85,000 distinct CDR3 sequences, under 15% detected once. The chain combines TRBV7-9 with TRBJ1-5, with TRBD1 as a possible D gene (5 bases). The sample was whole blood. This TCR derives from an adult who was a healthcare worker with PCR-confirmed SARS-CoV-2 infection or an uninfected control (not recorded which). CDR3 nucleotide sequence: TGTGCCAGCAGCCCCGGGGCGAATCAGCCCCAGCATTTT. This sequence encodes CASSPGANQPQHF.